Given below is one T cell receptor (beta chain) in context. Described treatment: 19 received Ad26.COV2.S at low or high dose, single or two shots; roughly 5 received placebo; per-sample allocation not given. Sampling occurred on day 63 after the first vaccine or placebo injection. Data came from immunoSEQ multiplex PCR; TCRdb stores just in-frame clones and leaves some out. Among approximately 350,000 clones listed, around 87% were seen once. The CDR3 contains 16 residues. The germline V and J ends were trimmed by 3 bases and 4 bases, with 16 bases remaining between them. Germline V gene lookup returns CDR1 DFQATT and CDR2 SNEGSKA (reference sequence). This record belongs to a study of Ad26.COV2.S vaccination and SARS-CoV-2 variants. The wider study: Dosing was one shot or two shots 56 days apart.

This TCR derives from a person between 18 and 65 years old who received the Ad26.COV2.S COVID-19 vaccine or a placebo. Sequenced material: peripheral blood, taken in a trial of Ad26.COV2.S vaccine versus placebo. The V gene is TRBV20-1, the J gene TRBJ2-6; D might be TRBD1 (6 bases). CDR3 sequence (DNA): TGCAGTGCTAGTATTCCAGGGGTTTGGGGGGCCAACGTCCTGACTTTC. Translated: CSASIPGVWGANVLTF.